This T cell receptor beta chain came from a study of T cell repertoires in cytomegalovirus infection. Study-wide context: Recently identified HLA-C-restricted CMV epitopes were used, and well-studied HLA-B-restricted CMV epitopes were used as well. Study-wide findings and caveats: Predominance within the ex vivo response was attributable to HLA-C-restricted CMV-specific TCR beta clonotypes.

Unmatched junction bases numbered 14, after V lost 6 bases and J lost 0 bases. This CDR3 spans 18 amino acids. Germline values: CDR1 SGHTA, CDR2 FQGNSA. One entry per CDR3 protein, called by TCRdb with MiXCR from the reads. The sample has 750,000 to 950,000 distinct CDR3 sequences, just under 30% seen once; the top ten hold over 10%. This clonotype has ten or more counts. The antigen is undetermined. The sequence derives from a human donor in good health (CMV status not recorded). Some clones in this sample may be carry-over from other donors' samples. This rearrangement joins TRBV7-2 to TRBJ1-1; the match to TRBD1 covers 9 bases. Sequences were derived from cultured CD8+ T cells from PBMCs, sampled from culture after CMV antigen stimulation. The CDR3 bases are TGTGCCAGCAGGCCTTTACCGGGACAGGGACACATGAACACTGAAGCTTTCTTT. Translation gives CASRPLPGQGHMNTEAFF. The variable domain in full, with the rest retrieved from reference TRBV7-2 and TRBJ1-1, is GAGVSQSPSNKVTEKGKDVELRCDPISGHTALYWYRQSLGQGLEFLIYFQGNSAPDKSGLPSDRFSAERTGGSVSTLTIQRTQQEDSAVYLCASRPLPGQGHMNTEAFFGQGTRLTVV.